The present T cell receptor beta chain was sequenced within a study of cytomegalovirus exposure and HLA in healthy donors. In the case of this clone: The antigen is not known.

Germline lookup yields CDR1 SGDLS and CDR2 YYNGEE. Losses at the gene ends were 2 bases for V and 4 bases for J; bases not matched to a gene: 3. The CDR3 sequence is 15 residues long. Whole-study findings and limits: Certain sequence variants were highly shared and formed a cluster, and this cluster was likely a sequencing artifact. Per a prior analysis, the majority of TCR beta V segments were productive roughly 87% or roughly 30% of the time. Reportedly, TCR beta sequences accurately predicted HLA-A and HLA-B alleles in most subjects.

It was with 60 Vbeta and 13 Jbeta primers that the PCR ran. Profiled with immunoSEQ multiplex PCR; TCRdb holds only in-frame clones, not every one. The sample carries 130,000 or so clones, about 8.5% recorded once. This receptor was obtained from a man aged 35-49 years in good health and CMV-seronegative. This chain uses TRBV9 with TRBJ1-3; TRBD1 matches 10 bases. Sequenced material: PBMCs. The CDR3 protein is CASSVGTGEGNTIYF. The CDR3 DNA reads TGTGCCAGCAGCGTTGGGACAGGGGAAGGAAACACCATATATTTT.